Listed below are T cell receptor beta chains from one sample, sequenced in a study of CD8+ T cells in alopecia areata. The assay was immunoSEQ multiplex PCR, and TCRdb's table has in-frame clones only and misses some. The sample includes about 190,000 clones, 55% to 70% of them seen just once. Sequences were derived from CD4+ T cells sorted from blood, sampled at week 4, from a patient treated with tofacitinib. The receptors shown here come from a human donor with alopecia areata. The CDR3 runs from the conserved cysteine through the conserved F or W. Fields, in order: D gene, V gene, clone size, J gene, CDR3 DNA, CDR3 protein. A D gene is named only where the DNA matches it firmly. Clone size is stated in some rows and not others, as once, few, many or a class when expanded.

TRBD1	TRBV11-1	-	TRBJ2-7	TGTGCCAGCAGCACGACAGGGGGGTACGAGCAGTACTTC	CASSTTGGYEQYF
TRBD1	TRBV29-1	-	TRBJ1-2	TGCAGCGCCTCTAGAGTTGCCGGGACAGGGAGTTATGGCTACACCTTC	CSASRVAGTGSYGYTF
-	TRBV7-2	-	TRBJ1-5	TGTGCCAGCAGCCCCGAGTGGGGGGGGCGAGGGCAGCCCCAGCATTTT	CASSPEWGGRGQPQHF
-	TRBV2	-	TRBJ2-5	TGTGCCAGCAGTGAAAGGTCGGCTACAGGGGAGACCCAGTACTTC	CASSERSATGETQYF
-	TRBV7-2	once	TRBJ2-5	TGTGCCAGCAGCTTAATCGGGGATCTGGAGACCCAGTACTTC	CASSLIGDLETQYF
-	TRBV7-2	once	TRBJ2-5	TGTGCCAGCAGCCTTAATTCAGGGGAGACCCAGTACTTC	CASSLNSGETQYF
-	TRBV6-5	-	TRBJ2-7	TGTGCCAGCAGCCGGGACGCAGACTACGAGCAGTACTTC	CASSRDADYEQYF
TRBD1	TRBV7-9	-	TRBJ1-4	TGTGCCAGCAGCTTATACGCGGGACAGGAAGGAGAAAAACTGTTTTTT	CASSLYAGQEGEKLFF
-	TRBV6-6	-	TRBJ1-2	TGTGCCAGCAGTTACTCGACAGAACATGGCTACACCTTC	CASSYSTEHGYTF
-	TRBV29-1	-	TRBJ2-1	TGCAGCGTCCAGACCTACAATGAGCAGTTCTTC	CSVQTYNEQFF
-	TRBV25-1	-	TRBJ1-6	TGTGCCAGCAGTTACCTTGTTTCACCCCTCCACTTT	CASSYLVSPLHF
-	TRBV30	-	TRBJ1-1	TGTGCCTGGAGTGTAGCAGGGGATAGAACTTTCTTT	CAWSVAGDRTFF
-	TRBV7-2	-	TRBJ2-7	TGTGCCAGCAGCTTAGACAGGGACTATCCCTACGAGCAGTACTTC	CASSLDRDYPYEQYF
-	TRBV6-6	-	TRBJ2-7	TGTGCCAGCAGCCTTCCCCCAGGGCCCGAGCAGTACTTC	CASSLPPGPEQYF
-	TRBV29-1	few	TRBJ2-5	TGCAGCGTTCGTTGGATCGAGACCCAGTACTTC	CSVRWIETQYF
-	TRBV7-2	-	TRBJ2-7	TGTGCCAGCAGCCAGCAAGGAGGGGGAGGGTACGAGCAGTACTTC	CASSQQGGGGYEQYF
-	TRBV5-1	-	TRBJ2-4	TGCGCCAGCAGCTTGGGGTTCACCAAAAACATTCAGTACTTC	CASSLGFTKNIQYF
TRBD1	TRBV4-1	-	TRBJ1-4	TGCGCCAGCAGCCAACCGGGACAGGCACCAAAAAAACTGTTTTTT	CASSQPGQAPKKLFF
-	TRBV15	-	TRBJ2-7	TGTGCCACCAGCGGAATGAGGGGCTACGAGCAGTACTTC	CATSGMRGYEQYF
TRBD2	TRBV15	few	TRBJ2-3	TGTGCCACCAGCAGAGGCTCTCTCGGGGGGACAGATACGCAGTATTTT	CATSRGSLGGTDTQYF
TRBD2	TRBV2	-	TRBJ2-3	TGTGCCAGCAGTGTTGACGGGGGGGCCTCCGATACGCAGTATTTT	CASSVDGGASDTQYF
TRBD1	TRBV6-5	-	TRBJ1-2	TGTGCCAGCAGTCAGGGACAGATCTATGGCTACACCTTC	CASSQGQIYGYTF
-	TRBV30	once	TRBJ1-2	TGTGCCTTGCGGGCCAGTCGGGGTAGTGGAGGCTACACCTTC	CALRASRGSGGYTF
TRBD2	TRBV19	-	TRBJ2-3	TGTGCCAGTAGTGGCCCAAGGACTAGCGGGGGATCCTCTCGCACAGATACGCAGTATTTT	CASSGPRTSGGSSRTDTQYF
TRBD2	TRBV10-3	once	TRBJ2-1	TGTGCCATCAGTGCGGGGGGGTCCTACAATGAGCAGTTCTTC	CAISAGGSYNEQFF
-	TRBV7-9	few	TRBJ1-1	TGTGCCAGCAGCTTAGAGGGGAACACTGAAGCTTTCTTT	CASSLEGNTEAFF
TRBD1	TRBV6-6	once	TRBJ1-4	TGTGCCAGCCGGACAGGGGCCCGTGAAAAACTGTTTTTT	CASRTGAREKLFF
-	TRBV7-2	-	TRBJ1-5	TGTGCCAGCAGCCTCGGAGGCAGGGAAAGGTCCCAGCATTTT	CASSLGGRERSQHF
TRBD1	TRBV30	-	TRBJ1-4	TGTGCCTGGAGGCGGACAGGGGGCGTTCATGAAAAACTGTTTTTT	CAWRRTGGVHEKLFF
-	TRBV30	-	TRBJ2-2	TGTGCCTGGAGTGGCCCCACCGGGGAGCTGTTTTTT	CAWSGPTGELFF
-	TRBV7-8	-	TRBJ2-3	TGTGCCAGCAGCTCCGGATCAAGACAGGATACGCAGTATTTT	CASSSGSRQDTQYF